This T cell receptor beta chain was documented in a study of cytomegalovirus exposure and HLA in healthy donors. The germline gives CDR1 LNHDA, CDR2 SQIVND (reference sequence). Trimming shortened V by 3 bases and J by 8 bases, and 14 bases separated the two germline ends. The CDR3 has 14 amino acids. About this clone: Its antigen is not known.

The PCR employed 60 Vbeta primers together with 13 Jbeta primers. Only in-frame clones appear in the TCRdb table, and some are missing; sequencing was by immunoSEQ multiplex PCR. The sample contains some 200,000 clones, approximately 67% of which appear only once. Whole-study findings and limits: Many donors shared some public TCRs, even though most TCR sequences were rare. A later analysis reported that several of the most significant clusters appeared to be linked to common viral pathogens, among them Epstein-Barr virus.

This clonotype was sampled from a middle-aged man in good health and CMV-seronegative. The specimen was PBMCs. The V and J genes are TRBV19 and TRBJ2-1; TRBD2 is a possible D gene (7 bases). The CDR3 loop reads CASSMSPGGDEQFF. The CDR3 region has the DNA TGTGCCAGTAGTATGAGTCCGGGGGGCGATGAGCAGTTCTTC.